This TCR beta chain was recovered during a study of shared clonotypes between healthy human individuals. Overall study results and limits: Only blood underwent sampling, and tissue repertoires likely differ.

Clones were sequenced by immunoSEQ multiplex PCR, and TCRdb holds only the in-frame ones, with some missing. The repertoire holds roughly 680,000 clones, with 55% to 80% as singletons. Regarding this clone: Antigen unknown.

The V gene lost 6 bases and the J gene lost 7 bases, with 12 bases spanning the gap. The CDR3 is made up of 13 amino acids. Looked up from germline, CDR1 is LNHDA and CDR2 is SQIVND (reference sequence). Sequencing was performed on memory CD4+ T cells sorted from blood. Indicated subset: CD45RA-negative fraction. The clonotype originates from a woman aged 25-40 years in good health. J is TRBJ1-4 and V is TRBV19; D is perhaps TRBD1 (6 bases). The CDR3 is CASRRTVTEKLFF. Here the CDR3 DNA reads TGTGCCAGTAGGAGGACAGTCACTGAAAAACTGTTTTTT.